This T cell receptor beta chain was profiled in a study of T cells after yellow fever vaccination. This clonotype was found a few times. Antigen specificity is unknown. TCRdb reprocessed the 5' RACE reads via MiXCR and lists one record per CDR3 protein. The profile shows some 420,000 distinct CDR3 sequences, approximately 18% of them singletons. Germline lookup yields CDR1 KGHDR and CDR2 SFDVKD. The CDR3 sequence is 15 residues long. V was clipped by 2 bases and J by 6 bases, with 15 bases between them. The study's findings and limits: The CD4 compartment and the CD8 compartment contained a small share of clonotypes in common. Peaking faster, on day 5 versus 15, the secondary response was nonetheless weaker.

The V gene is TRBV24-1, the J gene TRBJ1-2; weak D call: TRBD1 (5 bases). The source is a man between 18 and 35 years old who received the YFV17D yellow fever vaccine. Sequences were derived from PBMCs, sampled before the yellow fever booster vaccination. The CDR3 sequence: CATSDSSPSGDGYTF. CDR3 in DNA: TGTGCCACCAGTGATTCGAGCCCTTCGGGGGATGGCTACACCTTC.